This TCR beta chain was sequenced in a study of cytomegalovirus exposure and HLA in healthy donors. Researchers ran the PCR with 60 Vbeta and 13 Jbeta primers. TCRdb's copy holds only in-frame clones and misses some; the assay was immunoSEQ multiplex PCR. The table has 150,000 to 250,000 clones, over 65% seen once. This CDR3 region has 15 residues. The V and J ends lost 5 bases and 0 bases, in that order; junction bases with no gene match: 5. CDR1 LGHNA and CDR2 YSLEER come from the germline V gene. Turning to this clone: Its antigen remains unknown.

Study outcomes and limitations: A later analysis found common viral pathogens apparently linked to several of the most significant clusters.

This rearrangement joins TRBV4-3 to TRBJ2-3, with 7 bases matching TRBD2. This TCR came from a boy aged 2-15 years in good health and CMV-seronegative. Material: PBMCs. Here the CDR3 reads CASSLERGSTDTQYF. The CDR3 coding sequence is TGCGCCAGCAGCTTGGAGCGGGGAAGCACAGATACGCAGTATTTT.